The 26 T cell receptor beta chains below come from one sample, sequenced in a study. Here immunoSEQ multiplex PCR was the method, and the copy in TCRdb shows in-frame clones only, minus some. The sample contains 55,000 to 70,000 clones, just over 90% of which appear only once. The sample comprised PBMCs. The receptors derive from a middle-aged man with rheumatoid arthritis.

The chain couples TRBV6-2 or TRBV6-3 to TRBJ2-7, with D uncertain. This CDR3 contains 14 residues. V shed 2 bases and J shed 0 bases, with 8 bases lying between them. Looked up from germline, CDR1 is MNHEY and CDR2 is SVGEGT. This CDR3 reads CASSYTRNSYEQYF. CDR3 nucleotides: TGTGCCAGCAGTTACACACGAAACTCCTACGAGCAGTACTTC.

The V gene is TRBV5-1, the J gene TRBJ1-1; unclear D gene. In germline, CDR1 is SGHRS, CDR2 YFSETQ. The CDR3 spans 15 residues. Trimming took 0 bases from V and 0 from J, leaving 9 bases between them. In DNA, the CDR3 is TGCGCCAGCAGCTTGGGGCAGGTCATGAACACTGAAGCTTTCTTT. This translates into CASSLGQVMNTEAFF.

The DNA for the CDR3 is TGTGCCAGTAGTGCGGACACACAAGAGACCCAGTACTTC. It codes for CASSADTQETQYF. This chain uses TRBV19 with TRBJ2-5; maybe TRBD1 (5 bases). The CDR3 length is 13 residues. Deletions cut 5 bases from V and 2 bases from J, with 9 bases between. Germline V CDR1 and CDR2: LNHDA, SQIVND (reference sequence).

Remarks on this clone: A read error may account for a junction end that differs from germline. In nucleotides, the CDR3 is TGTGCCAGCAGCCAACGGACTAGCGGGAGCATAGATACGCAGTATTTT. It specifies CASSQRTSGSIDTQYF. This sequence joins TRBV11-2 and TRBJ2-3; 13 positions agree with TRBD2. The CDR3 length is 16 residues. Germline lookup yields CDR1 SGHAT and CDR2 FQNNGV. Filled out from reference TRBV11-2 and TRBJ2-3, the complete variable domain reads EAGVAQSPRYKIIEKRQSVAFWCNPISGHATLYWYQQILGQGPKLLIQFQNNGVVDDSQLPKDRFSAERLKGVDSTLKIQPAKLEDSAVYLCASSQRTSGSIDTQYFGPGTRLTVL.

The chain uses TRBV18 and TRBJ2-7; a possible D gene is TRBD1 (6 bases). The V end was cut by 4 bases, the J end by 4 bases, with 14 bases between. The CDR3 has 14 residues. Germline CDR1 and CDR2: KGHSH and LQKENI. The CDR3 sequence is CASSRAGEVYEQYF. CDR3 nucleotide sequence: TGTGCCAGCTCACGGGCAGGGGAAGTATACGAGCAGTACTTC.

The chain uses TRBV30 and TRBJ1-3; D is uncertain. The CDR3 totals 11 residues. Trimming shortened V by 5 bases and J by 4 bases, and 6 bases separated the two germline ends. Germline loops: CDR1 GTSNPN, CDR2 SVGIG (reference sequence). The CDR3 is CAWLEGNTIYF. The CDR3 nucleotides read TGTGCCTGGCTTGAAGGAAACACCATATATTTT.

This chain links TRBV19 with TRBJ2-1; 11 positions agree with TRBD2. The V gene's germline CDR1 is LNHDA and CDR2 SQIVND (reference sequence). After removal of 5 bases from V and 7 bases from J, the junction contained 7 bases not matched to a gene. The CDR3 totals 15 residues. The CDR3 DNA reads TGTGCCAGTAGTCCACGGACTAGCGGGTGGAATGAGCAGTTCTTC. Protein: CASSPRTSGWNEQFF.

This sequence joins TRBV7-2 and TRBJ2-1, with D tentatively TRBD2 (5 bases). Germline CDR1 SGHTA, CDR2 FQGNSA. Trimming stripped 5 bases from V and 2 bases from J, with 10 bases between. The CDR3 length is 14 residues. CDR3 DNA: TGTGCCAGCAGCCCACACGGGGCCTACAATGAGCAGTTCTTC. Translation gives CASSPHGAYNEQFF. Based on the CDR3 plus reference TRBV7-2 and TRBJ2-1, the full variable domain is GAGVSQSPSNKVTEKGKDVELRCDPISGHTALYWYRQSLGQGLEFLIYFQGNSAPDKSGLPSDRFSAERTGGSVSTLTIQRTQQEDSAVYLCASSPHGAYNEQFFGPGTRLTVL.

The rearrangement uses TRBV6-2 or TRBV6-3 and TRBJ1-4; the D is unclear. The CDR3 is 15 amino acids. The V gene lost 3 bases and the J gene lost 0 bases, with 8 bases spanning the gap. Germline lookup yields CDR1 MNHEY and CDR2 SVGEGT. The CDR3 spells CASSYQPATNEKLFF. In DNA, the CDR3 is TGTGCCAGCAGTTATCAGCCTGCAACTAATGAAAAACTGTTTTTT.

The genes are TRBV6-2 or TRBV6-3 and TRBJ1-5; D is undetermined. The V end lost 0 bases, the J end lost 1 base, and 7 bases lay between the germline ends. The CDR3 spans 15 residues. In germline, CDR1 is MNHEY, CDR2 SVGEGT. For the CDR3, the DNA is TGTGCCAGCAGTTACTCGGGAGGAAGCAATCAGCCCCAGCATTTT. Translation: CASSYSGGSNQPQHF.

The chain links TRBV28 to TRBJ2-2; possibly TRBD2 for D (5 bases). Germline-derived CDR1 and CDR2 are MDHEN and SYDVKM. V gave up 2 bases and J gave up 6 bases, with 7 bases separating them. The CDR3 runs 13 residues. The CDR3 sequence: CASSLGRAGELFF. CDR3 DNA: TGTGCCAGCAGTTTAGGGCGGGCCGGGGAGCTGTTTTTT. Based on the CDR3 plus reference TRBV28 and TRBJ2-2, the full variable domain is DVKVTQSSRYLVKRTGEKVFLECVQDMDHENMFWYRQDPGLGLRLIYFSYDVKMKEKGDIPEGYSVSREKKERFSLILESASTNQTSMYLCASSLGRAGELFFGEGSRLTVL.

The chain links TRBV7-2 to TRBJ2-7; 8 bases are shared with TRBD1. The CDR3 has 16 residues. In germline, CDR1 is SGHTA, CDR2 FQGNSA. J was trimmed by 2 bases and V by 0 bases; bases with no gene match: 6. CDR3 in DNA: TGTGCCAGCAGCTTAGCATCGGGACAGGCTCCCTACGAGCAGTACTTC. It translates to CASSLASGQAPYEQYF.

The V and J genes are TRBV15 and TRBJ1-1; TRBD1 aligns across 11 bases. Germline V lookup: CDR1 LNHNV, CDR2 YYDKDF (reference sequence). Trimming took 5 bases from V and 11 from J; bases not matched to a gene: 10. The CDR3 extends over 14 amino acids. CDR3 sequence (DNA): TGTGCCACCAGCGGCCCGGACAGGGGGCCTATTGCTTTCTTT. The encoded protein is CATSGPDRGPIAFF.

This rearrangement joins TRBV2 to TRBJ2-7, with 8 nucleotides matching TRBD2. V lost 10 bases, J lost 6 bases, and 14 bases stayed unmatched. The CDR3 sequence is 14 residues long. CDR1 and CDR2 (germline): SNHLY, FYNNEI. Here the CDR3 reads CATQPGLGVTEQYF. The CDR3 DNA is TGTGCCACCCAACCGGGACTAGGCGTGACCGAGCAGTACTTC.

The rearrangement links TRBV27 to TRBJ2-6; D not certain. The CDR3 has 16 amino acids. Trimming took off 0 bases at V and 0 bases at J, with 6 bases between the two ends. The germline CDR1 and CDR2 sequences are MNHEY and SMNVEV (reference sequence). This CDR3 reads CASSLSYNSGANVLTF. In DNA, the CDR3 is TGTGCCAGCAGTTTATCGTACAACTCTGGGGCCAACGTCCTGACTTTC.

The chain carries TRBV10-3 and TRBJ2-2, with 14 nucleotides matching TRBD2. V lost 10 bases and J lost 5; bases outside the gene matches: 12. Germline V gene sequence: CDR1 ENHRY, CDR2 SYGVKD. This CDR3 is 17 amino acids long. This CDR3 is CATLGGLAGVGTGELFF. The CDR3 coding sequence is TGTGCCACCCTTGGGGGACTAGCGGGAGTGGGGACCGGGGAGCTGTTTTTT.

The J gene is TRBJ1-2, the V gene TRBV29-1; D may be TRBD1 (5 bases). The CDR3 covers 11 residues. Germline lookup yields CDR1 SQVTM and CDR2 ANQGSEA. The germline V and J ends were trimmed by 8 bases and 8 bases, with 15 bases remaining between them. The chain's CDR3 is CSFGAGRGYTF. CDR3 sequence (DNA): TGCAGCTTCGGGGCAGGGAGAGGCTACACCTTC.

This rearrangement joins TRBV7-9 to TRBJ1-4, with 7 nucleotides matching TRBD1. This CDR3 has 14 residues. The V segment lost 1 base and the J segment 7 bases; nucleotides outside the gene matches: 3. Germline-derived CDR1 and CDR2 are SEHNR and FQNEAQ (reference sequence). The CDR3 loop reads CASSLEGASEKLFF. The CDR3 region has the DNA TGTGCCAGCAGCTTAGAGGGGGCGAGTGAAAAACTGTTTTTT.

This chain uses TRBV30 with TRBJ2-1; D is unresolved. V lost 1 base and J lost 7, with 5 bases in between. This CDR3 is built from 11 residues. The germline V gene encodes CDR1 GTSNPN and CDR2 SVGIG (reference sequence). The CDR3 coding sequence is TGTGCCTGGAGTGAAGAAAATGAGCAGTTCTTC. Protein sequence: CAWSEENEQFF.

This chain uses TRBV5-1 with TRBJ2-7; perhaps TRBD1 as D (6 bases). The ends were cut back, 4 bases at V and 5 bases at J, with 16 bases in the middle. Germline V CDR1 and CDR2: SGHRS, YFSETQ. The CDR3 covers 14 residues. In nucleotides, the CDR3 is TGCGCCAGCAGCCCGCAGGGGAAGGTCCACGAGCAGTACTTC. Protein sequence: CASSPQGKVHEQYF.

The chain couples TRBV6-6 to TRBJ1-6, with TRBD1 as a possible D gene (5 bases). CDR3 length equals 15 residues. V was cut by 6 bases and J by 10 bases, with 19 bases left in between. The germline V gene encodes CDR1 MNHNY and CDR2 SVGAGI (reference sequence). The CDR3 bases are TGTGCCAGCAGCCCGCAGAGAGGGGAGGGATCACCCCTCCACTTT. This sequence encodes CASSPQRGEGSPLHF.

The rearrangement joins TRBV18 to TRBJ1-3; 9 bases line up with TRBD1. Germline V gene data show CDR1 as KGHSH and CDR2 as LQKENI. The CDR3 contains 17 residues. The V gene end was trimmed by 5 bases and the J gene end by 2 bases; junction bases not matched to a gene: 10. Here the CDR3 reads CASSITGGTSPGNTIYF. As DNA, the CDR3 is TGTGCCAGCTCAATAACAGGGGGCACGTCCCCTGGAAACACCATATATTTT.

CDR3 residues: CAISESLGTGSGRYEQYF. The CDR3 coding sequence is TGTGCCATCAGTGAAAGCTTAGGGACAGGGTCCGGTCGCTACGAGCAGTACTTC. The chain recombines TRBV10-3 with TRBJ2-7; 9 nucleotides agree with TRBD1. This CDR3 contains 18 residues. Germline V gene lookup returns CDR1 ENHRY and CDR2 SYGVKD. V shed 3 bases and J 3 bases; nucleotides not matched to a gene: 15.

This clone was seen only a few times. The CDR3 sequence is CASSPQGGFSPLHF. The DNA for the CDR3 is TGTGCCAGCTCACCACAGGGGGGGTTCTCACCCCTCCACTTT. V gene TRBV18 combines with J gene TRBJ1-6; D may be TRBD1 (6 bases). The CDR3 runs 14 residues. V was shortened by 1 base and J by 10 bases, with 11 bases between the two germline ends. The V gene's germline CDR1 is KGHSH and CDR2 LQKENI.

The rearrangement links TRBV27 to TRBJ2-7; 9 bases line up with TRBD2. Germline V gene sequence: CDR1 MNHEY, CDR2 SMNVEV (reference sequence). The CDR3 runs 14 residues. Trimming removed 3 bases from V and 4 bases from J; junction bases left unmatched: 4. CDR3 nucleotides: TGTGCCAGCAGTTTGGCTAGCGGGAATTACGAGCAGTACTTC. Its translation: CASSLASGNYEQYF.

The chain uses TRBV29-1 and TRBJ2-1; D is undetermined. Germline CDR1 is SQVTM and CDR2 is ANQGSEA. This CDR3 has 11 amino acids. Trimming pared 3 bases from V and 5 bases from J, leaving 5 bases between. The CDR3 reads CSVDQNNEQFF. The DNA of the CDR3 is TGCAGCGTTGACCAGAACAATGAGCAGTTCTTC.